These 17 T cell receptor beta chains originate from one sample sequenced in a study of OX40 agonist ivuxolimab in advanced cancers. The protocol was immunoSEQ multiplex PCR, while the TCRdb copy is restricted to in-frame clones and leaves out a portion. The sample lists approximately 67,000 clones; 65% to 85% were seen once. Specimen: CD4+ or CD8+ T cells sorted from blood, collected in a trial of the OX40 agonist ivuxolimab. The receptors derive from an adult with an advanced solid tumor such as melanoma, head and neck, liver or kidney cancer.

A remark on this clone: This specimen includes other DNA sequences encoding the same CDR3. CDR3 nucleotide sequence: TGTGCCAGCAGTGATGATCGGCAGGGGGGTAACTATGGCTACACCTTC. Amino acids: CASSDDRQGGNYGYTF. The V and J genes are TRBV6-1 and TRBJ1-2; 7 bases line up with TRBD1. The ends lost 3 bases at V and 1 base at J; junction bases unmatched: 8. From germline, CDR1 is MNHNS and CDR2 SASEGT. The CDR3 extends over 16 amino acids.

The DNA for the CDR3 is TGTGCCAGCAGCCCGCGAGAGGGAGGGGGCGAGACCCAGTACTTC. This gives the protein CASSPREGGGETQYF. The gene calls are TRBV7-8 and TRBJ2-5; possibly TRBD1 or TRBD2 for D (7 bases each). Germline V lookup: CDR1 SGHVS, CDR2 FQNEAQ. This CDR3 is built from 15 residues. Trimming cost V 5 bases and J 5 bases, with 18 bases left between them.

The CDR3 DNA reads as TGCGCCAGCAGCTTGGGAGCGGGAGCTCCCCCTGAGCAGTTCTTC. Translating gives CASSLGAGAPPEQFF. The chain couples TRBV5-1 to TRBJ2-1; 8 bases match TRBD2. Germline V gives CDR1 SGHRS, CDR2 YFSETQ. This CDR3 region has 15 residues. Unmatched junction bases numbered 8, after V lost 0 bases and J lost 9 bases.

This clone was found a few times. The V and J genes are TRBV5-4 and TRBJ2-1, with TRBD2 matching over 11 bases. CDR1 is SGHNT and CDR2 is YYREEE in the germline V gene (reference sequence). J was trimmed by 3 bases and V by 0 bases; bases with no gene match: 8. The length of the CDR3 is 18 residues. The CDR3 DNA reads TGTGCCAGCAGCTTGGCCGTGACTAGCGGGATGGGCTACAATGAGCAGTTCTTC. The encoded protein is CASSLAVTSGMGYNEQFF.

The V and J genes are TRBV19 and TRBJ2-2; 7 nucleotides align to TRBD2. CDR1 LNHDA and CDR2 SQIVND come from the germline V gene (reference sequence). V dropped 7 bases and J dropped 4; count of bases not matched to a gene: 9. This CDR3 is built from 15 residues. Here the CDR3 reads CASTAGLVGTGELFF. As DNA, the CDR3 is TGTGCCAGTACCGCCGGACTAGTTGGCACCGGGGAGCTGTTTTTT. The full variable domain, rest sourced from reference TRBV19 and TRBJ2-2, is DGGITQSPKYLFRKEGQNVTLSCEQNLNHDAMYWYRQDPGQGLRLIYYSQIVNDFQKGDIAEGYSVSREKKESFPLTVTSAQKNPTAFYLCASTAGLVGTGELFFGEGSRLTVL.

The V gene is TRBV11-3, the J gene TRBJ1-4; D remains unclear. Trimming removed 1 base at V and 7 bases at J, with 13 bases between. The CDR3 covers 15 residues. Germline V gene sequence: CDR1 SGHNT, CDR2 YENEEA. The CDR3 sequence is CASSLGAGPGEKLFF. CDR3 in DNA: TGTGCCAGCAGCTTAGGAGCCGGGCCGGGTGAAAAACTGTTTTTT. The whole variable domain, filled in from reference TRBV11-3 and TRBJ1-4, reads EAGVVQSPRYKIIEKKQPVAFWCNPISGHNTLYWYLQNLGQGPELLIRYENEEAVDDSQLPKDRFSAERLKGVDSTLKIQPAELGDSAVYLCASSLGAGPGEKLFFGSGTQLSVL.

This clone was counted a few times. The CDR3 sequence is CASSPRQGGSEAFF. The CDR3 DNA follows: TGTGCCAGCAGCCCACGTCAGGGGGGCTCTGAAGCTTTCTTT. This chain joins TRBV7-2 and TRBJ1-1, with TRBD1 matching 7 bases. CDR3 length: 14 amino acids. Losses at the gene ends were 5 bases for V and 6 bases for J; bases not matched to a gene: 9. Germline loops: CDR1 SGHTA, CDR2 FQGNSA.

The J gene is TRBJ2-1, the V gene TRBV19, with 8 positions matching TRBD1. The germline V gene has CDR1 LNHDA and CDR2 SQIVND (reference sequence). The CDR3 is 16 amino acids. The J segment lost 4 bases and the V segment lost 1 base, leaving 6 bases of the junction unmatched. The CDR3 sequence is CASSIGSGGAYNEQFF. As DNA, the CDR3 is TGTGCCAGTAGTATAGGGTCAGGGGGCGCGTACAATGAGCAGTTCTTC.

The gene calls are TRBV28 and TRBJ2-7; D gene unclear. This CDR3 has 13 residues. Germline CDR1 is MDHEN and CDR2 is SYDVKM. With 6 bases removed from V and 1 base from J, the gap between germline ends came to 10 bases. In nucleotides, the CDR3 is TGTGCCAGCAGCCGAACCCTGTCCTACGAGCAGTACGTC. Protein sequence: CASSRTLSYEQYV.

This clone was seen once. The rearrangement uses TRBV30 and TRBJ1-1; the D gene is possibly TRBD1 (5 bases). Germline values: CDR1 GTSNPN, CDR2 SVGIG (reference sequence). Trimming pared 2 bases from V and 3 bases from J, leaving 19 bases between. This CDR3 spans 16 amino acids. Here the CDR3 DNA reads TGTGCCTGGAGTCCTCCGGGGACGAAGGGCGACACTGAAGCTTTCTTT. It is translated as CAWSPPGTKGDTEAFF.

Comments on this clone: One end of the junction fails to match germline, which may point to a read error. The chain combines TRBV7-3 with TRBJ2-3; D uncertain. The germline V gene has CDR1 SGHTA and CDR2 FQGTGA. The CDR3 covers 13 residues. This chain's CDR3 is CASSLTWTDTQYF. CDR3 nucleotide sequence: TGCGCCAGCAGCCTCACGTGGACAGATACGCAGTATTTT.

The chain has TRBV6-1 and TRBJ2-7; no reliable D call. Germline V CDR1 and CDR2: MNHNS, SASEGT. The CDR3 runs to 13 residues. Trimming shortened V by 2 bases and J by 3 bases, and 8 bases separated the two germline ends. CDR3 residues: CASSEQSVYEQYV. The CDR3 DNA reads TGTGCCAGCAGTGAACAGAGCGTCTACGAGCAGTACGTC.

The chain combines TRBV9 with TRBJ1-1; D not resolved. The CDR3 contains 15 residues. CDR1 and CDR2 from the germline V gene are SGDLS and YYNGEE. Trimming left V 2 bases short and J 0 bases short, with 11 bases between. CDR3 loop: CASSVLAKMNTEAFF. CDR3 nucleotide sequence: TGTGCCAGCAGCGTCCTTGCTAAGATGAACACTGAAGCTTTCTTT.

The chain carries TRBV5-1 and TRBJ2-3, with D uncertain. This CDR3 has 13 residues. The germline V gene encodes CDR1 SGHRS and CDR2 YFSETQ. V was clipped by 0 bases and J by 1 base, with 3 bases between them. For the CDR3, the DNA is TGCGCCAGCAGCTTGGTAGGCACAGATACGCAGTATTTT. It translates to CASSLVGTDTQYF.

V usage is TRBV2 and J usage is TRBJ2-1, with 11 bases that match TRBD2. The CDR3 is 15 residues long. With 6 bases clipped from V and 7 bases from J, the junction kept 8 bases outside the gene matches. Germline lookup yields CDR1 SNHLY and CDR2 FYNNEI. CDR3 nucleotides: TGTGCCAGCAGGCTTAGCGGGGGGGTAGGTAATGAGCAGTTCTTC. Protein: CASRLSGGVGNEQFF.

This clone counts as medium-sized. The rearrangement links TRBV20-1 to TRBJ1-2; D remains unclear. The CDR3 length is 11 residues. Between the trimmed V and J ends, which lost 3 bases and 4 bases, there was a span of 6 bases. Looked up from germline, CDR1 is DFQATT and CDR2 is SNEGSKA (reference sequence). The CDR3 nucleotides read TGCAGTGCTAGGGTGAGCTATGGCTACACCTTC. It yields the protein CSARVSYGYTF.

This chain connects TRBV5-1 to TRBJ2-7; D possibly matches TRBD1 or TRBD2 (6 bases each). The germline V gene encodes CDR1 SGHRS and CDR2 YFSETQ. Trimming stripped 0 bases from V and 3 bases from J, with 10 bases between. The CDR3 contains 14 residues. The chain's CDR3 is CASSLAGADYEQYV. The CDR3 DNA follows: TGCGCCAGCAGCTTGGCGGGGGCAGACTACGAGCAGTACGTC.